This entry is about one T cell receptor beta chain. TCRdb's copy holds only in-frame clones and misses some; the assay was immunoSEQ multiplex PCR. The table shows 210,000 or so clones, with roughly 86% occurring only once. The sample belongs to a study of blood T cell repertoires in COVID-19. In the study overall: The study drew acute and convalescent COVID-19 samples from the United States, Italy and Spain.

V shed 1 base and J shed 4 bases, with 12 bases lying between them. The CDR3 is 14 amino acids. From germline, CDR1 is SGHNT and CDR2 YYREEE (reference sequence). The material sequenced was peripheral blood. The chain combines TRBV5-4 with TRBJ2-7; possible D gene TRBD2, 5 bases. This receptor was obtained from a woman in her seventies with active or convalescent COVID-19. CDR3 sequence reads: CASSLSGDLYEQYF. In DNA form, the CDR3 reads TGTGCCAGCAGCTTGAGCGGTGACTTATACGAGCAGTACTTC.